The next 26 T cell receptor beta chains were all read from a single sample in a study of PD-1 blockade in classical Hodgkin lymphoma. Assay: immunoSEQ multiplex PCR; the TCRdb copy retains only in-frame clones and omits some. The table shows approximately 25,000 clones, with roughly 84% occurring only once. Brentuximab vedotin exposure varied, and every patient relapsed after autologous stem cell transplantation. CD4+ T cells were purified from thawed PBMCs by negative selection. This specimen was CD4+ T cells from blood, taken at baseline. These receptors originate from a human donor with classical Hodgkin lymphoma.

The chain has TRBV15 and TRBJ1-2; 7 bases are a match to TRBD1. Germline CDR1 reads LNHNV; CDR2 reads YYDKDF (reference sequence). The CDR3 length is 15 residues. V lost 1 base, J lost 2 bases, and 4 bases stayed unmatched. The CDR3 loop is CATSRGGQSNYGYTF. The CDR3 DNA follows: TGTGCCACCAGCAGAGGGGGACAGAGCAACTATGGCTACACCTTC. The entire variable domain, with the rest obtained from reference TRBV15 and TRBJ1-2, is as follows: DAMVIQNPRYQVTQFGKPVTLSCSQTLNHNVMYWYQQKSSQAPKLLFHYYDKDFNNEADTPDNFQSRRPNTSFCFLDIRSPGLGDTAMYLCATSRGGQSNYGYTFGSGTRLTVV.

This sequence joins TRBV7-3 and TRBJ2-5, with unresolved D. The CDR3 consists of 13 residues. Germline loops: CDR1 SGHTA, CDR2 FQGTGA. V was shortened by 0 bases and J by 2 bases, with 4 bases between the two germline ends. DNA for the CDR3: TGTGCCAGCAGCTTAACCAGGCAAGAGACCCAGTACTTC. Its protein product is CASSLTRQETQYF.

The genes are TRBV7-2 and TRBJ2-7; D is unresolved. The V gene's germline CDR1 is SGHTA and CDR2 FQGNSA. The CDR3 spans 16 residues. V shed 1 base and J shed 0 bases, with 13 bases lying between them. CDR3 DNA sequence: TGTGCCAGCAGCTTAGGCCGATGGGGAAACTCCTACGAGCAGTACTTC. Translation gives CASSLGRWGNSYEQYF.

The rearrangement joins TRBV4-2 to TRBJ2-2; 11 bases are a match to TRBD2. V gave up 1 base and J gave up 5 bases; unmatched junction bases: 6. Germline V gene lookup returns CDR1 LGHNA and CDR2 YNFKEQ. The CDR3 is 17 residues long. This CDR3 reads CASSQGGLAGSTGELFF. The CDR3 DNA follows: TGTGCCAGCAGCCAAGGAGGACTAGCGGGTTCTACCGGGGAGCTGTTTTTT.

This chain joins TRBV4-3 and TRBJ1-2, with 8 bases that match TRBD1. V shed 4 bases, J shed 7 bases, and the junction held 8 bases outside the gene matches. CDR1 is LGHNA and CDR2 is YSLEER in the germline V gene. The CDR3 extends over 14 amino acids. The DNA for the CDR3 is TGCGCCAGCAGCCGAATGGACAGGGAGATTGGCTACACCTTC. Amino acid sequence: CASSRMDREIGYTF.

J is TRBJ2-5 and V is TRBV19, with D possibly being TRBD1 (6 bases). The CDR3 runs to 14 residues. V was cut by 4 bases and J by 4 bases, with 13 bases left in between. CDR1 is LNHDA and CDR2 is SQIVND in the germline V gene (reference sequence). Here the CDR3 DNA reads TGTGCCAGTAGTAAACAGGGTGGAGTAGAGACCCAGTACTTC. Translated: CASSKQGGVETQYF.

V is TRBV19 and J is TRBJ2-7; 12 nucleotides agree with TRBD2. The CDR3 sequence is 17 residues long. Trimming took 3 bases from V and 3 from J; bases not matched to a gene: 9. Germline CDR1 LNHDA, CDR2 SQIVND (reference sequence). Here the CDR3 reads CASSMASGGADHYEQYF. CDR3 in DNA: TGTGCCAGTAGTATGGCTAGCGGGGGGGCCGATCACTACGAGCAGTACTTC. Filled out from reference TRBV19 and TRBJ2-7, the complete variable domain reads DGGITQSPKYLFRKEGQNVTLSCEQNLNHDAMYWYRQDPGQGLRLIYYSQIVNDFQKGDIAEGYSVSREKKESFPLTVTSAQKNPTAFYLCASSMASGGADHYEQYFGPGTRLTVT.

The chain links TRBV2 to TRBJ1-1; 7 bases line up with TRBD1. The CDR3 runs to 17 residues. Trimming took 2 bases from V and 2 from J; bases not matched to a gene: 11. Germline CDR1 is SNHLY and CDR2 is FYNNEI. The CDR3: CASSESSVGQKNTEAFF. The CDR3 coding sequence is TGTGCCAGCAGTGAAAGTAGTGTGGGACAGAAAAACACTGAAGCTTTCTTT.

By sample fraction, this clone is medium-sized. The chain recombines TRBV7-2 with TRBJ1-1, with no clear D. The CDR3 is made up of 13 amino acids. CDR1 and CDR2 from the germline V gene are SGHTA and FQGNSA. Between the trimmed V and J ends, which lost 6 bases and 0 bases, there was a span of 8 bases. Here the CDR3 DNA reads TGTGCCAGCAGTACTACAGTGAACACTGAAGCTTTCTTT. Encoded protein: CASSTTVNTEAFF. Full variable domain (outside the CDR3, taken from reference TRBV7-2 and TRBJ1-1): GAGVSQSPSNKVTEKGKDVELRCDPISGHTALYWYRQSLGQGLEFLIYFQGNSAPDKSGLPSDRFSAERTGGSVSTLTIQRTQQEDSAVYLCASSTTVNTEAFFGQGTRLTVV.

The chain employs TRBV30 and TRBJ1-5; D is possibly TRBD1 (5 bases). Germline loops: CDR1 GTSNPN, CDR2 SVGIG (reference sequence). V lost 0 bases and J lost 5, with 8 bases in between. The CDR3 contains 13 residues. The CDR3 protein is CAWSVRGDQPQHF. As DNA, the CDR3 is TGTGCCTGGAGTGTAAGAGGGGATCAGCCCCAGCATTTT.

This CDR3 reads CASSGDAKETQYF. CDR3 DNA sequence: TGTGCCAGCTCCGGCGACGCGAAGGAGACCCAGTACTTC. The V and J genes are TRBV2 and TRBJ2-5, with unresolved D. The CDR3 extends over 13 amino acids. CDR1 and CDR2 (germline): SNHLY, FYNNEI. V was trimmed by 8 bases and J by 5 bases, leaving 15 bases between them.

This clone was seen a single time. Distinct nucleotide sequences in the sample also encode this CDR3. J is TRBJ1-2 and V is TRBV2; D remains unclear. The CDR3 totals 14 residues. From germline, CDR1 is SNHLY and CDR2 FYNNEI. The CDR3 nucleotides read TGTGCTAGCCAGCTTGCTGAAGCTAACTATGGCTACACCTTC. This gives the protein CASQLAEANYGYTF.

V and J are TRBV5-6 and TRBJ1-2, with D unresolved. From germline, CDR1 is SGHDT and CDR2 YYEEEE. V lost 3 bases and J lost 5, with 20 bases in between. The CDR3 is 16 residues long. The CDR3: CASSSYPGGDRYGYTF. CDR3 bases: TGTGCCAGCAGCTCCTACCCGGGCGGGGATCGATATGGCTACACCTTC.

The chain uses TRBV10-3 and TRBJ2-7, with D possibly matching TRBD1 (6 bases). The CDR3 consists of 16 residues. V was trimmed by 2 bases and J by 2 bases, leaving 16 bases between them. The germline V gene encodes CDR1 ENHRY and CDR2 SYGVKD. For the CDR3, the DNA is TGTGCCATCAGTGAGCGCCAAGGGGGTCAGACCTACGAGCAGTACTTC. Protein sequence: CAISERQGGQTYEQYF.

The chain has TRBV19 and TRBJ2-7; 9 positions match TRBD1. This CDR3 contains 15 residues. J gave up 8 bases and V 4 bases, and 12 bases lay outside the gene matches. Per germline, CDR1 LNHDA and CDR2 SQIVND (reference sequence). CDR3 nucleotides: TGTGCCAGTAGTAACGGACAGGGGCCTTCTTCGAAGCAGTACTTC. Translating gives CASSNGQGPSSKQYF.

The genes are TRBV7-2 and TRBJ2-1; TRBD2 agrees at 13 bases. Germline assignment: CDR1 SGHTA and CDR2 FQGNSA. Trimming at V came to 4 bases and at J to 11 bases, leaving 5 bases not matched to a gene. The length of the CDR3 is 14 residues. The CDR3 protein is CASSSGTSGVKQFF. DNA of the CDR3: TGTGCCAGCAGCTCCGGGACTAGCGGGGTAAAGCAGTTCTTC.

The chain combines TRBV7-8 with TRBJ2-7, with D possibly TRBD2 on 5 matching bases. V was shortened by 0 bases and J by 1 base, with 10 bases between the two germline ends. The germline gives CDR1 SGHVS, CDR2 FQNEAQ. CDR3 length equals 15 residues. The CDR3 region is CASSLAEGLSYEQYF. The CDR3 DNA is TGTGCCAGCAGCTTAGCCGAGGGTCTATCCTACGAGCAGTACTTC.

This chain joins TRBV11-1 and TRBJ2-5; TRBD2 aligns across 7 bases. This CDR3 region has 16 residues. Germline trimming cut 5 bases from V and 3 bases from J; bases unmatched to any gene: 12. Germline values: CDR1 SGHAT, CDR2 FQDESV (reference sequence). Written as DNA, the CDR3 is TGTGCCAGCAGCCCATTCCCACTAGCGAGGGAAGAGACCCAGTACTTC. It encodes CASSPFPLAREETQYF.

The chain uses TRBV4-3 and TRBJ1-1; D call uncertain. The CDR3 extends over 13 amino acids. Germline loops: CDR1 LGHNA, CDR2 YSLEER. Trimming took 3 bases from V and 6 from J, leaving 11 bases between them. The CDR3 protein is CASSQGLGSEAFF. The CDR3, as DNA: TGCGCCAGCAGCCAGGGCTTGGGCTCTGAAGCTTTCTTT.

This clone has a single count. The V gene is TRBV28, the J gene TRBJ1-1; a possible D gene is TRBD1 (6 bases). Germline CDR1 and CDR2: MDHEN and SYDVKM. The CDR3 runs 12 residues. Trimming shortened V by 5 bases and J by 8 bases, and 12 bases separated the two germline ends. The CDR3 protein is CASSPGAWEAFF. The CDR3 DNA reads TGTGCCAGCAGTCCAGGGGCGTGGGAAGCTTTCTTT.

This chain links TRBV19 with TRBJ1-2; no definite D call. V lost 6 bases, J lost 6 bases, and 14 bases lay in between. Germline-derived CDR1 and CDR2 are LNHDA and SQIVND (reference sequence). This CDR3 has 13 residues. The DNA of the CDR3 is TGTGCCAGTAGGTTGGTGGCCGTAGATGGCTACACCTTC. As protein: CASRLVAVDGYTF.

This rearrangement joins TRBV4-1 to TRBJ2-1; TRBD2 agrees at 7 bases. This CDR3 comprises 18 residues. Looked up from germline, CDR1 is MGHRA and CDR2 is YSYEKL. With V trimmed by 4 bases and J by 0 bases, 12 bases remained unmatched. CDR3 nucleotide sequence: TGCGCCAGCAGCCGAGAGGCAGGGAGGGAGAGCTCCTACAATGAGCAGTTCTTC. It translates to CASSREAGRESSYNEQFF.

This chain uses TRBV5-1 with TRBJ1-4; D unclear. CDR3 length equals 16 residues. The germline V gene has CDR1 SGHRS and CDR2 YFSETQ. V was cut by 2 bases and J by 0 bases, with 11 bases left in between. CDR3: CASSFGNVATNEKLFF. The DNA for the CDR3 is TGCGCCAGCAGCTTTGGAAATGTTGCAACTAATGAAAAACTGTTTTTT.

The chain couples TRBV6-5 to TRBJ2-4, with 8 bases matching TRBD2. CDR3 length: 15 amino acids. Germline V gene lookup returns CDR1 MNHEY and CDR2 SVGAGI. With V trimmed by 10 bases and J by 2 bases, 10 bases remained unmatched. CDR3 in DNA: TGTGCCACCTCTAGGGAGCGGGGGACCAAAAACATTCAGTACTTC. The encoded protein is CATSRERGTKNIQYF.

V usage is TRBV5-1 and J usage is TRBJ1-2; D is unclear. V lost 2 bases and J 7 bases, leaving 15 bases between the germline ends. Germline CDR1 SGHRS, CDR2 YFSETQ. The CDR3 consists of 14 residues. CDR3 in DNA: TGCGCCAGCAGCTTCGGGGAGGGCTCGGGTGGCTACACCTTC. Translation gives CASSFGEGSGGYTF. Supplemented by reference TRBV5-1 and TRBJ1-2, the full variable domain reads KAGVTQTPRYLIKTRGQQVTLSCSPISGHRSVSWYQQTPGQGLQFLFEYFSETQRNKGNFPGRFSGRQFSNSRSEMNVSTLELGDSALYLCASSFGEGSGGYTFGSGTRLTVV.

The chain couples TRBV4-3 to TRBJ2-7; TRBD1 is a possible D gene (6 bases). Trimming shortened V by 0 bases and J by 1 base, and 10 bases separated the two germline ends. This CDR3 is 15 amino acids long. Germline CDR1 is LGHNA and CDR2 is YSLEER. CDR3 coding DNA: TGCGCCAGCAGCCAAGATGGGGACAATTCCTACGAGCAGTACTTC. It translates to CASSQDGDNSYEQYF.